These T cell receptor beta chains were read from a single sample in a study of blood T cells in healthy people across ages. TCRdb analysed the 5' RACE reads with MiXCR anew, one entry per CDR3 protein. Counted here are approximately 1.5 million distinct CDR3 sequences, 40% to 45% occurring once; the ten biggest clones make up more than 4%. The sequenced material came from blood. The receptors stem from a woman aged 18-30 years in good health. Both conserved end residues are part of each CDR3. A D gene is named only where the DNA matches it firmly. Size values are once, few and many counts, or a class for expanded clones, and some rows have none.

clone_size d_call j_call v_call cdr3_aa cdr3_nt
- - TRBJ1-1 TRBV10-3 CAINTQNSRQAFF TGTGCCATCAACACACAAAATTCGAGACAAGCTTTCTTT
few - TRBJ1-4 TRBV7-2 CASSPEQAGKLFF TGTGCCAGCAGCCCTGAACAGGCGGGAAAACTGTTTTTT
- TRBD1 TRBJ2-1 TRBV6-2/TRBV6-3 CASSTPGQHYNEQFF TGTGCCAGCAGTACACCGGGACAGCACTACAATGAGCAGTTCTTC
- - TRBJ1-1 TRBV10-3 CVIRPDQQRNTEAFF TGTGTCATACGGCCTGACCAGCAGAGGAACACTGAAGCTTTCTTT
few TRBD2 TRBJ2-4 TRBV4-1 CASSQDGGLAGALAKNIQYF TGCGCCAGCAGCCAAGACGGGGGACTAGCGGGGGCCTTAGCCAAAAACATTCAGTACTTC
- - TRBJ1-6 TRBV20-1 CSARRDGGRRSPLHF TGCAGTGCTAGACGGGACGGGGGTCGACGCTCACCCCTCCACTTT
once - TRBJ2-5 TRBV6-5 CASSNEGVEETQYF TGTGCCAGCAGTAACGAGGGGGTTGAGGAGACCCAGTACTTC
- - TRBJ1-1 TRBV6-2/TRBV6-3 CAGRHRITEAFF TGTGCCGGCAGGCATAGGATCACTGAAGCTTTCTTT
- TRBD2 TRBJ2-1 TRBV7-6 CASSLQLGLAVYNEQFF TGTGCCAGCAGCTTACAGCTGGGACTAGCAGTGTACAATGAGCAGTTCTTC
- TRBD1 TRBJ1-5 TRBV6-5 CASSYTRGYNQPQHF TGTGCCAGCAGTTACACCAGGGGGTACAATCAGCCCCAGCATTTT
- - TRBJ2-3 TRBV3-1 CASSQRGSTATQYF TGTGCCAGCAGCCAAAGGGGAAGCACAGCTACGCAGTATTTT
- - TRBJ1-1 TRBV7-3 CASSFRGGTGAFF TGTGCCAGCAGCTTCCGTGGCGGGACTGGAGCTTTCTTT
few TRBD1 TRBJ2-7 TRBV4-3 CASSRSRDRTYEQYF TGCGCCAGCAGCCGCAGCCGGGACAGGACCTACGAGCAGTACTTC
few - TRBJ2-3 TRBV4-3 CASSQGQEDTQYF TGCGCCAGCAGCCAAGGGCAAGAAGATACGCAGTATTTT
- TRBD2 TRBJ2-7 TRBV28 CASSFLFPLAPSGRGNSYEQYF TGTGCCAGCAGTTTCTTATTTCCCCTGGCCCCCAGCGGGAGAGGAAACTCCTACGAGCAGTACTTC
- - TRBJ2-7 TRBV20-1 CSARDGADPMVEQYF TGCAGTGCTAGAGACGGGGCCGACCCCATGGTCGAGCAGTACTTC
few - TRBJ2-5 TRBV4-1 CASSPRGVAPDETQYF TGCGCCAGCAGCCCCCGGGGTGTTGCGCCGGATGAGACCCAGTACTTC